This TCR beta chain is drawn from a study of T cells after yellow fever vaccination. CDR3 length equals 16 residues. Germline V gene lookup returns CDR1 SGHNT and CDR2 YYREEE (reference sequence). V gave up 0 bases and J gave up 4 bases, with 17 bases separating them. This clonotype came up a few times. TCRdb re-analysed the 5' RACE reads in MiXCR, keeping a single row per CDR3 protein. This table holds over 250,000 distinct CDR3 sequences, over 4% found once. The rearrangement joins TRBV5-4 to TRBJ2-7; D perhaps matches TRBD1 (6 bases). The receptor's source is a man younger than 30 who received the YFV17D yellow fever vaccine. This sample comprised PBMCs, obtained 5 days after the yellow fever booster vaccination. CDR3 in amino acids: CASSLVGWDKRYEQYF. The CDR3, as DNA: TGTGCCAGCAGCTTGGTGGGGTGGGACAAACGGTACGAGCAGTACTTC.